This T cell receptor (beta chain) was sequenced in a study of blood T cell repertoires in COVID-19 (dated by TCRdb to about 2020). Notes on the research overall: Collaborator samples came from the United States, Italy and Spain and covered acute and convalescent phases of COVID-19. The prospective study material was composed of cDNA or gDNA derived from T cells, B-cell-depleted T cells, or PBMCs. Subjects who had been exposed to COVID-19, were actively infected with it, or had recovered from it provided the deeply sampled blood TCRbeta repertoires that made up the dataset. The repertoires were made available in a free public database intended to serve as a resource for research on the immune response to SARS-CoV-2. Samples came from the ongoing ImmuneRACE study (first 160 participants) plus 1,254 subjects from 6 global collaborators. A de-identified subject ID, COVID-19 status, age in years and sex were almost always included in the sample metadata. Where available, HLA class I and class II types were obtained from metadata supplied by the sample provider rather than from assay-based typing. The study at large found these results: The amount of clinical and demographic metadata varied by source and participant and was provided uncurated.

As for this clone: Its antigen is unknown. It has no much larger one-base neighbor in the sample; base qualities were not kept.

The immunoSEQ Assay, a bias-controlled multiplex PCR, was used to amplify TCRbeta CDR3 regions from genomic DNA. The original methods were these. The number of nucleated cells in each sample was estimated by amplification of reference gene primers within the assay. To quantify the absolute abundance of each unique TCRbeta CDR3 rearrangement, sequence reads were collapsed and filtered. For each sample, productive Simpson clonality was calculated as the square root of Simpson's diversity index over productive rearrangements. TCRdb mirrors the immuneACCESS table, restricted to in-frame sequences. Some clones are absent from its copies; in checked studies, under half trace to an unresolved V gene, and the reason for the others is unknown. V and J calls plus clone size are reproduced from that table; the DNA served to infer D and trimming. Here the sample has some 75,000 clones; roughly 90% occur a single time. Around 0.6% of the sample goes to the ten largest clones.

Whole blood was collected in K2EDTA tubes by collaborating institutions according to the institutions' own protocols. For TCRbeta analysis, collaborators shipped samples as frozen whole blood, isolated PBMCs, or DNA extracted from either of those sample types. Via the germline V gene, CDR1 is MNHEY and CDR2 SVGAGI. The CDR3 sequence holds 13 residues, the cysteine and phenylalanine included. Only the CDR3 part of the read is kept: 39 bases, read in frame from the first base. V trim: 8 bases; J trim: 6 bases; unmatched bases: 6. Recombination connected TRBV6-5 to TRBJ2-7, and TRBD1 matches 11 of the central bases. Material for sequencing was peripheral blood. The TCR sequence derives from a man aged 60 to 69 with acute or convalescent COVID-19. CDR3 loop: CASGRDRGFEQYF. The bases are TGTGCCAGCGGGCGGGACAGGGGGTTCGAGCAGTACTTC.